Sequencing of this TCR beta chain was carried out in a study of CD8+ T cells in alopecia areata (dated by TCRdb to between 2018 and 2020). For the wider study: Treated patients were enrolled in an open-label pilot trial of oral tofacitinib, 5 to 10 mg twice daily, for moderate-to-severe alopecia areata. Amplification of TCRbeta CDR3 regions was done by immunoSEQ multiplex PCR using 35 Vbeta forward primers and 13 Jbeta reverse primers. RNA was extracted with the PAXgene miRNA kit for fixed scalp, the miRNeasy kit for PBMCs, and the RNeasy kit for mouse skin. To study T cell clonal expansion in alopecia areata, the researchers applied high-throughput TCRbeta sequencing to both the C3H/HeJ mouse model and human patients. Patients received tofacitinib for 6 to 18 months and were then followed off drug for 6 months to check for delayed response and recurrence. Tofacitinib-treated patients had biopsies at baseline and at 4 and 24 weeks of treatment, with a later scalp biopsy in several patients. Human TCRbeta sequencing covered scalp tissue and sorted CD4+ and CD8+ peripheral blood T cells from patchy and totalis/universalis alopecia areata patients and healthy controls. Scalp clonality was compared across normal scalp (n=4), patchy alopecia areata scalp (n=8), and alopecia totalis/universalis scalp (n=8).

In light of the paper, this sample's time point label describes: baseline before oral tofacitinib. From alopecia areata patients, peripheral blood was collected along with lesional scalp punch biopsies. PBMCs were isolated by density centrifugation and stained for CD3, CD4 and CD8, and CD4+ and CD8+ T cells were sorted on a FACSAria. The CDR3 starts with the cysteine, ends with the phenylalanine, and has 11 residues. Only the CDR3 portion is preserved as DNA: 33 bases, with reading frame beginning at the first base. Between the V and J ends, shortened by 4 bases and 6 bases respectively, the junction contains 6 bases. Taken from the germline V gene, the CDR1 and CDR2 loops are SGHRS and YFSETQ. A few counts support this clone. Its binding antigen is unknown. It has no much larger one-base neighbor in the sample; base qualities were not kept. The library was generated by the immunoSEQ multiplex PCR assay. For TCR sequencing, RNA was extracted from every sample and reverse transcribed into cDNA to serve as template. SuperScript III was used for first-strand cDNA synthesis, primed with a 2:1 mix of oligo-dT and random hexamers. Amplification bias was assessed with a synthetic immune receptor repertoire, and residual bias was removed computationally. In the authors' own workflow: Raw reads were preprocessed to remove errors, and CDR3 was defined according to IMGT conventions as the region from the conserved cysteine to phenylalanine. Clonality was calculated as 1 minus Shannon entropy normalized by log2 of the number of productive unique TCRs. CD4 or CD8 identity of scalp clones was inferred by cross-referencing scalp TCRbeta sequences with sorted blood CD4 and CD8 repertoires. As stored in TCRdb, this immuneACCESS dataset retains in-frame rearrangements with V and J assigned. A fraction of the clones does not appear; measured against another copy, unresolved V genes explain less than half of the discrepancy, and the remainder lacks a known reason. V, J and clone size reflect that table, while D and trimming were determined from the DNA. The sample has 150,000 or so clones on record, about 53% of them singletons. Approximately 19% of the sample rests with the top ten.

General findings and caveats noted by the study authors: Compared with normal scalp, lesional scalp had higher clonality and more expanded CD8+ clones, particularly in alopecia totalis/universalis, a pattern that suggests antigenic drive. Shared TCR sequences between patients were less evident than in mice, which may be partly attributable to HLA diversity in the patient population. Scalp TCR repertoire analysis is complicated because resident alphabeta T cells in normal human skin are also sequenced, whereas mouse skin is dominated by gammadelta T cells.

The sequencing here drew on CD8+ T cells sorted from blood, taken at week 0. The rearrangement joined TRBV5-1 to TRBJ2-3; the D segment cannot be called with confidence. The sequence was obtained from a human donor with alopecia areata. The DNA is TGCGCCAGCAGCGTTTCGGATACGCAGTATTTT. It encodes CASSVSDTQYF.